What follows are 17 T cell receptor beta chains derived from one specimen sequenced in a study of identical twins. TCRdb re-derived calls from the 5' RACE reads in MiXCR, one entry per CDR3 protein. The sample holds 200,000 to 250,000 distinct CDR3 sequences, 6% to 8.5% seen once. This sample was shared with a second study, whose subject was yellow fever vaccine responses in identical twins.

The sample comprised CD8+ T cells sorted from blood. These receptors were taken from a woman between 18 and 29 years old in good health.

The chain uses TRBV10-3 and TRBJ2-1, with TRBD2 matching over 7 bases. Germline assignment: CDR1 ENHRY and CDR2 SYGVKD. CDR3 length: 14 amino acids. The trim removed 8 bases at V and 2 bases at J, leaving 6 bases unmatched. CDR3 nucleotides: TGTGCCATCGGGGAGCGGGGCCCCTACAATGAGCAGTTCTTC. Its protein product is CAIGERGPYNEQFF.

This clonotype showed up just a few times. V usage is TRBV2 and J usage is TRBJ2-7; 9 bases match TRBD2. Trimming removed 5 bases from V and 7 bases from J; junction bases left unmatched: 12. Germline V lookup: CDR1 SNHLY, CDR2 FYNNEI. This CDR3 is built from 15 residues. CDR3: CASSYPSGDPGEQYF. DNA of the CDR3: TGTGCCAGCAGTTACCCTAGCGGGGACCCTGGAGAGCAGTACTTC.

This clonotype was seen ten or more times. This chain joins TRBV5-5 and TRBJ1-5, with a weak D call TRBD1 (6 bases). Trimming stripped 6 bases from V and 7 bases from J, with 20 bases between. This CDR3 comprises 15 residues. Per the germline V gene, CDR1 is SGHKS and CDR2 is YYEKEE (reference sequence). The CDR3, as DNA: TGTGCCAGCACGGCAGGGGAATCGGTTATGCAGCCCCAGCATTTT. Translating gives CASTAGESVMQPQHF.

The rearrangement joins TRBV3-1 to TRBJ2-7; no clear D. The V end was cut by 2 bases, the J end by 0 bases, with 8 bases between. The CDR3 contains 14 residues. The germline CDR1 and CDR2 sequences are LGHDT and YNNKEL (reference sequence). The CDR3 region is CASSQSPSSYEQYV. The CDR3, as DNA: TGTGCCAGCAGCCAAAGCCCGAGCTCCTACGAGCAGTACGTC.

The J gene is TRBJ2-1, the V gene TRBV24-1, with D possibly being TRBD1 (6 bases). The V end lost 5 bases, the J end lost 0 bases, and 13 bases lay between the germline ends. Germline CDR1 KGHDR, CDR2 SFDVKD. CDR3 length equals 16 residues. The CDR3 spells CATSGAGQFSYNEQFF. CDR3 nucleotides: TGTGCCACCAGTGGGGCTGGACAGTTCTCCTACAATGAGCAGTTCTTC.

This clonotype was seen only a few times. The chain recombines TRBV6-5 with TRBJ2-2, with a possible D match to TRBD2 (5 bases). This CDR3 comprises 16 residues. In germline, CDR1 is MNHEY, CDR2 SVGAGI. Trimming pared 7 bases from V and 5 bases from J, leaving 20 bases between. CDR3 protein: CASTNSLSGRTGELFF. CDR3 in DNA: TGTGCCAGCACTAACTCGCTGTCGGGGAGAACCGGGGAGCTGTTTTTT.

This clonotype was picked up a small number of times. This chain links TRBV12-3 or TRBV12-4 with TRBJ2-7; TRBD2 agrees at 7 bases. With 5 bases clipped from V and 3 bases from J, the junction kept 4 bases outside the gene matches. CDR3 size: 13 residues. The CDR3 loop reads CASSRDYSYEQYF. The CDR3 nucleotides read TGTGCCAGCAGTAGGGACTACAGCTACGAGCAGTACTTC.

The V and J genes are TRBV20-1 and TRBJ2-1, with D perhaps TRBD1 or TRBD2 (6 bases each). Germline CDR1 is DFQATT and CDR2 is SNEGSKA (reference sequence). This CDR3 comprises 14 residues. V lost 6 bases and J lost 2, with 14 bases in between. The CDR3 spells CSADRGPTYNEQFF. The CDR3 bases are TGCAGTGCAGACCGGGGGCCGACCTACAATGAGCAGTTCTTC.

This clonotype came up many times. The V gene is TRBV24-1, the J gene TRBJ2-3; D gene uncertain. CDR3 length: 12 residues. Between the trimmed V and J ends, which lost 3 bases and 3 bases, there was a span of 3 bases. The germline gives CDR1 KGHDR, CDR2 SFDVKD. The CDR3 here is CATSDDTDTQYF. The DNA of the CDR3 is TGTGCCACCAGTGATGATACAGATACGCAGTATTTT.

In this sample, this clonotype turned up a few times. The chain is built from TRBV11-3 and TRBJ2-1; D may be TRBD1 or TRBD2 (5 bases each). The V gene's germline CDR1 is SGHNT and CDR2 YENEEA. V shed 3 bases and J shed 4 bases, with 19 bases lying between them. The CDR3 extends over 17 amino acids. CDR3 coding DNA: TGTGCCAGCAGCTTGGGGACCCCCGGGGCTATTTACAATGAGCAGTTCTTC. It codes for CASSLGTPGAIYNEQFF.

This clonotype was found a few times. One end of the junction varies from germline; a read error may be responsible. J is TRBJ1-2 and V is TRBV14; D remains unclear. CDR3 length: 12 amino acids. Germline CDR1 SGHDN, CDR2 FVKESK. As DNA, the CDR3 is TGTGCCAGCAGCCAAGATCGCCAGGAGTTGTTTTTC. Translation gives CASSQDRQELFF.

The table lists this clonotype with a few counts. This chain connects TRBV28 to TRBJ2-1, with D unclear. The V end was cut by 10 bases, the J end by 4 bases, with 14 bases between. CDR1 MDHEN and CDR2 SYDVKM come from the germline V gene. The CDR3 contains 13 residues. Written as DNA, the CDR3 is TGTGCCACTCTCCGGGCAGTTTACAATGAGCAGTTCTTC. Translation: CATLRAVYNEQFF.

Many counts were recorded for this clonotype. V and J are TRBV29-1 and TRBJ2-1; 8 nucleotides align to TRBD2. Germline-derived CDR1 and CDR2 are SQVTM and ANQGSEA. The length of the CDR3 is 13 residues. Trimming cost V 7 bases and J 8 bases; bases outside gene matches: 10. The CDR3 nucleotides are TGCAGCGGGGAGTGGCGGGGGGCCTATGAGCAGTTCTTC. It specifies CSGEWRGAYEQFF.

This clonotype was found many times. The genes are TRBV5-6 and TRBJ2-7; D gene uncertain. Trimming removed 4 bases at V and 3 bases at J, with 11 bases between. CDR3 length: 13 amino acids. The germline CDR1 and CDR2 sequences are SGHDT and YYEEEE. The DNA for the CDR3 is TGTGCCAGCAGCGAGAGACTGGTCTACGAGCAGTACTTC. Its protein product is CASSERLVYEQYF.

This clonotype was seen a few times. The chain is built from TRBV15 and TRBJ2-3; 9 nucleotides match TRBD2. The CDR3 sequence is 17 residues long. V trimming: 0 bases; J trimming: 1 base; junction bases outside the gene matches: 5. Germline V gene sequence: CDR1 LNHNV, CDR2 YYDKDF (reference sequence). The CDR3 region has the DNA TGTGCCACCAGCAGAGAAGGGTTAGCGGGGGGCACAGATACGCAGTATTTT. Encoded protein: CATSREGLAGGTDTQYF.

This clonotype has ten or more counts. This chain links TRBV6-4 with TRBJ2-1, with 8 bases fitting TRBD2. Germline trimming cut 0 bases from V and 5 bases from J; bases unmatched to any gene: 3. CDR1 MRHNA and CDR2 SNTAGT come from the germline V gene. This CDR3 has 15 amino acids. CDR3 amino acids: CASSDSAGGNNEQFF. The CDR3 DNA sequence: TGTGCCAGCAGTGACTCGGCGGGGGGAAACAATGAGCAGTTCTTC.

This clonotype was seen many times. The gene calls are TRBV10-2 and TRBJ2-7; 7 positions agree with TRBD1. J was trimmed by 1 base and V by 6 bases; bases with no gene match: 3. Germline assignment: CDR1 WSHSY and CDR2 SAAADI. This CDR3 has 13 amino acids. Here the CDR3 reads CASRGQDSYEQYF. The CDR3 nucleotides read TGCGCCAGCAGAGGACAGGATTCCTACGAGCAGTACTTC.